Listed below are T cell receptor beta chains from one sample, sequenced in a study of regulatory T cells in long-lasting Graves disease. TCRdb recomputed calls from the multiplex PCR reads with MiXCR, one row per CDR3 protein. The profile shows 360,000 or so distinct CDR3 sequences, 15% to 20% of them singletons. The same specimen was also included in a second study, on T cells in Graves' hyperthyroidism and ophthalmopathy.

The starting material was peripheral blood mononuclear cells (PBMCs), obtained at new diagnosis, from a patient treated with antithyroid drugs. These receptor sequences come from a woman aged 18-29 years with Graves disease. The CDR3 runs from the conserved cysteine through the conserved F or W. D genes are given only for firm matches. The size field is filled for only some rows; it gives once, few, many or a size class.

few,TRBJ2-7,TRBV5-1,NA,CASSLAGGTTEQYF,TGCGCCAGCAGCTTGGCGGGTGGGACCACCGAGCAGTACTTC
many,TRBJ1-2,TRBV10-3,NA,CAISANTGFLDGYTF,TGTGCCATCAGTGCGAACACAGGGTTTTTGGATGGCTACACCTTC
few,TRBJ2-7,TRBV7-9,TRBD2,CASSLVAGGPQEQYF,TGTGCCAGCAGCTTAGTCGCGGGAGGGCCTCAAGAGCAGTACTTC
NA,TRBJ2-5,TRBV10-1,NA,CASSPGHRGTGRETQYF,TGCGCCAGCAGTCCGGGCCATCGGGGGACGGGGCGGGAGACCCAGTACTTC
NA,TRBJ2-2,TRBV3-1,NA,CASSQGLVRAGELFF,TGTGCCAGCAGCCAGGGACTCGTTAGGGCCGGGGAGCTGTTTTTT
NA,TRBJ1-1,TRBV6-2/TRBV6-3,NA,CASRPEQGVRGTEAFF,TGTGCCAGCAGGCCGGAACAGGGCGTCAGAGGCACTGAAGCTTTCTTT
many,TRBJ1-1,TRBV29-1,NA,CSVENHGANTEAFF,TGCAGCGTTGAAAATCACGGGGCCAACACTGAAGCTTTCTTT
many,TRBJ1-5,TRBV20-1,TRBD1,CSANRDSGPNQPQHF,TGCAGTGCCAACCGGGACAGCGGACCAAATCAGCCCCAGCATTTT
many,TRBJ1-1,TRBV20-1,NA,CSARELEAFF,TGCAGTGCTAGGGAGCTTGAAGCTTTCTTT
many,TRBJ1-4,TRBV12-3/TRBV12-4,NA,CASSLGGGGEKLFF,TGTGCCAGCAGTTTAGGAGGGGGAGGCGAAAAACTGTTTTTT
NA,TRBJ2-1,TRBV6-2/TRBV6-3,TRBD1,CASTSGTGPYNEQFF,TGTGCCAGCACCTCCGGGACAGGGCCTTACAATGAGCAGTTCTTC
NA,TRBJ1-2,TRBV30,TRBD1,CAWSSGGHGYTF,TGTGCCTGGAGTTCAGGGGGCCATGGCTACACCTTC
NA,TRBJ2-3,TRBV6-1,NA,CASSRDGGTTDTQYF,TGTGCCAGCAGTCGGGACGGCGGAACCACAGATACGCAGTATTTT
many,TRBJ1-6,TRBV28,NA,CASSSGTSYNSPLHF,TGTGCCAGCAGTTCAGGAACCTCCTATAATTCACCCCTCCACTTT
many,TRBJ2-7,TRBV6-2/TRBV6-3,NA,CASSKLRDGYYEQYF,TGTGCCAGCAGTAAGCTCCGGGACGGATACTACGAGCAGTACTTC
many,TRBJ1-3,TRBV30,NA,CACRTGNTIYF,TGTGCCTGCCGAACTGGAAACACCATATATTTT
NA,TRBJ2-2,TRBV12-3/TRBV12-4,TRBD2,CASSFLSGRALTGELFF,TGTGCCAGCAGTTTCCTAAGCGGGAGGGCCCTCACCGGGGAGCTGTTTTTT
many,TRBJ1-5,TRBV2,NA,CASSDGINQPQHF,TGTGCCAGCAGTGACGGGATCAATCAGCCCCAGCATTTT
few,TRBJ1-5,TRBV28,NA,CASSFAGGASNQPQHF,TGTGCCAGCAGTTTCGCGGGGGGGGCGAGCAATCAGCCCCAGCATTTT
few,TRBJ2-1,TRBV28,TRBD2,CATEFPTSGGYNEQFF,TGTGCCACCGAATTTCCGACTAGCGGGGGATACAATGAGCAGTTCTTC
NA,TRBJ1-1,TRBV19,NA,CASSSWGARNTEAFF,TGTGCCAGTAGTAGCTGGGGGGCCAGAAACACTGAAGCTTTCTTT
NA,TRBJ1-2,TRBV27,NA,CASSYGNTNYGYTF,TGTGCCAGCAGTTATGGGAATACGAACTATGGCTACACCTTC
many,TRBJ2-3,TRBV12-3/TRBV12-4,NA,CASSPGTPGSSTDTQYF,TGTGCCAGCAGCCCGGGGACTCCTGGGTCGAGCACAGATACGCAGTATTTT
NA,TRBJ1-3,TRBV10-2,NA,CASSLQGVANTIYF,TGCGCCAGCAGTCTACAGGGCGTGGCAAACACCATATATTTT
many,TRBJ1-2,TRBV6-1,NA,CASSATETYGYTF,TGTGCCAGCAGTGCGACGGAGACCTATGGCTACACCTTC
few,TRBJ2-7,TRBV7-9,NA,CASSSSGTPYEQYF,TGTGCCAGCAGCTCCTCCGGGACTCCCTACGAGCAGTACTTC
many,TRBJ1-1,TRBV29-1,NA,CSVEQVPTNTEAFF,TGCAGCGTTGAACAGGTCCCGACGAACACTGAAGCTTTCTTT
NA,TRBJ2-5,TRBV18,NA,CASSTDGYQETQYF,TGTGCCAGCTCAACGGACGGGTACCAAGAGACCCAGTACTTC
many,TRBJ2-2,TRBV2,NA,CASSRTQGSGELFF,TGTGCCAGCTCGAGAACGCAGGGATCCGGGGAGCTGTTTTTT
NA,TRBJ1-6,TRBV12-3/TRBV12-4,TRBD1,CASRLLTGNSPLHF,TGTGCTTCCCGATTACTGACAGGGAATTCACCCCTCCACTTT
many,TRBJ2-1,TRBV2,TRBD1,CASRGDRGISHEQFF,TGTGCCAGCAGGGGGGACAGGGGAATCTCTCATGAGCAGTTCTTC
many,TRBJ2-3,TRBV30,TRBD2,CAWSVQRTSGLADTQYF,TGTGCCTGGAGTGTACAGAGGACTAGCGGGTTGGCAGATACGCAGTATTTT
few,TRBJ2-6,TRBV15,NA,CATSREGTIWGSGANVLTF,TGTGCCACCAGCAGAGAGGGTACAATCTGGGGCTCTGGGGCCAACGTCCTGACTTTC
NA,TRBJ1-5,TRBV7-8,TRBD1,CASSQSGGSNQPQHF,TGTGCCAGCAGCCAGTCAGGGGGGTCGAATCAGCCCCAGCATTTT
many,TRBJ1-5,TRBV11-3,NA,CASTKETYGQGGTCNQPQHF,TGTGCCAGCACCAAGGAGACGTATGGGCAGGGTGGTACTTGTAATCAGCCCCAGCATTTT
many,TRBJ2-4,TRBV2,TRBD2,CASRTSAGNIQYF,TGTGCCAGCAGGACTAGCGCCGGGAACATTCAGTACTTC
many,TRBJ1-1,TRBV6-1,TRBD1,CASRTGATNTEAFF,TGTGCCAGCAGGACAGGGGCCACGAACACTGAAGCTTTCTTT
many,TRBJ2-5,TRBV18,NA,CASSPRERRETQYF,TGTGCCAGCTCACCACGGGAGCGGAGGGAGACCCAGTACTTC
many,TRBJ2-6,TRBV30,NA,CAWSTSGSSSGANVLTF,TGTGCCTGGAGTACCTCGGGCAGCTCCTCTGGGGCCAACGTCCTGACTTTC
many,TRBJ2-5,TRBV20-1,TRBD2,CSARAPAGAPHTQETQYF,TGCAGTGCTAGAGCTCCAGCGGGGGCACCCCACACCCAAGAGACCCAGTACTTC
many,TRBJ1-4,TRBV20-1,TRBD1,CSARGQGRPLGEKLFF,TGCAGTGCTAGAGGACAGGGTCGACCATTGGGTGAAAAACTGTTTTTT
many,TRBJ2-2,TRBV6-1,NA,CASRFQGGGELFF,TGTGCCAGCAGGTTCCAGGGAGGCGGGGAGCTGTTTTTT
many,TRBJ2-5,TRBV7-6,NA,CASSNHPGDPRYPQETQYF,TGTGCCAGCAGCAACCATCCGGGGGACCCGAGATACCCACAAGAGACCCAGTACTTC
many,TRBJ2-1,TRBV15,NA,CATSRVARVTYNEQFF,TGTGCCACCAGCAGAGTAGCCAGGGTAACCTACAATGAGCAGTTCTTC
many,TRBJ2-1,TRBV2,NA,CASSEEGARKNEQFF,TGTGCCAGCAGTGAGGAGGGGGCAAGAAAAAATGAGCAGTTCTTC
NA,TRBJ1-1,TRBV15,NA,CATSRRSVGPNTEAFF,TGTGCCACCAGCAGACGCTCTGTTGGACCGAACACTGAAGCTTTCTTT
many,TRBJ2-7,TRBV29-1,NA,CSASWVIYEQYF,TGCAGCGCAAGTTGGGTTATCTACGAGCAGTACTTC
many,TRBJ2-1,TRBV7-2,TRBD1,CASSLDRGRGEQFF,TGTGCCAGCAGTTTGGACAGGGGGAGGGGTGAGCAGTTCTTC
many,TRBJ2-2,TRBV11-2,TRBD2,CASSGGRASTGELFF,TGTGCCAGCAGCGGCGGGAGGGCCAGCACCGGGGAGCTGTTTTTT
few,TRBJ2-1,TRBV24-1,TRBD2,CATSDPGAGGAGEQFF,TGTGCCACCAGTGACCCTGGAGCGGGGGGGGCGGGTGAGCAGTTCTTC
many,TRBJ1-1,TRBV20-1,NA,CSARSGTNSHTEAFF,TGCAGTGCTAGATCGGGGACAAACTCTCACACTGAAGCTTTCTTT